By sample share, the clone carrying this TCR beta chain is medium-sized. The sample belongs to a study of patients and donors after allogeneic stem cell transplantation. TCRdb processed the RT-PCR reads anew with MiXCR; each CDR3 protein has one entry. Of about 2,500 distinct CDR3 sequences listed, 8.2% are singletons. The CDR3 contains 16 residues. Trimming pared 8 bases from V and 0 bases from J, leaving 16 bases between. Germline V lookup: CDR1 MNHEY, CDR2 SVGEGT. The sequence came from a human donor who was either an allogeneic HSCT recipient or a stem cell or donor lymphocyte infusion donor (not recorded which). It is not recorded whose cells these are; they may come from a transplant donor. This chain uses TRBV6-2 or TRBV6-3 with TRBJ2-2; D is tentatively TRBD1 or TRBD2 (5 bases each). Sequences were obtained from blood, either unsorted or a sorted T cell fraction (not recorded which). The CDR3 DNA reads TGTGCCAGCCGAGGGGACCGCAGGCCGAACACCGGGGAGCTGTTTTTT. The encoded protein is CASRGDRRPNTGELFF.